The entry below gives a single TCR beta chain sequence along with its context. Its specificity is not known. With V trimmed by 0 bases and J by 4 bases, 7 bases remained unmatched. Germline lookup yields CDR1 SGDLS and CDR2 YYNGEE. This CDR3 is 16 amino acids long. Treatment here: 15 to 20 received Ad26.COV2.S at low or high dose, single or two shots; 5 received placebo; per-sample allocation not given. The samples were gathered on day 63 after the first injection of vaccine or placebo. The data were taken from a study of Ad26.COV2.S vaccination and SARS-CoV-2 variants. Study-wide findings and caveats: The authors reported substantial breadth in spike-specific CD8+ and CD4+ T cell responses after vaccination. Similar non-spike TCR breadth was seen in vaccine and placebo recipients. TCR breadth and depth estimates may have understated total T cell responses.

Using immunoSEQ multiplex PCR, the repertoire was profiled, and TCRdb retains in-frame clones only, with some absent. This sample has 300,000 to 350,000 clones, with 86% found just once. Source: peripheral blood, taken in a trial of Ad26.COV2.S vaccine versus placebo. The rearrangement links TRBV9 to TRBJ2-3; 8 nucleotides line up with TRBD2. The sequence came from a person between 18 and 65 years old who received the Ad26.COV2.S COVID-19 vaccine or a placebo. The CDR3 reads CASSVGSGVNADTQYF. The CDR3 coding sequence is TGTGCCAGCAGCGTAGGTAGCGGGGTTAACGCAGATACGCAGTATTTT.